Listed below are T cell receptor beta chains from one sample, sequenced in a study of control samples from healthy donors and cancer patients. The table came from immunoSEQ multiplex PCR; TCRdb's copy has only in-frame clones and leaves some out. The sample has about 160,000 clones; 95% to 96% are singletons. Specimen: blood. These receptors all come from a woman between 25 and 40 years old in good health. Both conserved end residues are part of each CDR3. A row's size may be missing; if present it is once, few, many or a size class.

.,TRBV6-2/TRBV6-3,TRBJ1-2,CASSPDRGRINYGYTF
.,TRBV28,TRBJ2-6,CACIRGGASSGANVLTF
.,TRBV14,TRBJ2-6,CASSPPLAGASGANVLTF
.,TRBV28,TRBJ2-7,CASSPFSTGPPYEQYF
.,TRBV10-1,TRBJ1-1,CASSESDPGRTEAFF
.,TRBV28,TRBJ2-1,CASIYGGASSYNEQFF
.,TRBV28,TRBJ2-7,CASSLWGTAQTRGQYF
.,TRBV2,TRBJ1-1,CASTRTPARTEAFF
once,TRBV5-4,TRBJ2-2,CASSLEFGELFF
.,TRBV5-4,TRBJ1-4,CASSPEPGYGGEKLFF
.,TRBV5-5,TRBJ2-3,CASSVDRADTQYF
.,TRBV9,TRBJ1-5,CASSVGVGGLNQPQHF
.,TRBV6-4,TRBJ2-5,CASSPGLAGGETQYF
.,TRBV11-2,TRBJ1-1,CASSFDRAAPFNTEAFF
few,TRBV27,TRBJ2-1,CASNQAGRVNYNEQFF
.,TRBV28,TRBJ2-2,CASGVRLENTGELFF
.,TRBV30,TRBJ1-5,CAWSANAGPQHF
.,TRBV30,TRBJ2-2,CAWTGGPNGELFF
.,TRBV5-1,TRBJ2-3,CASSLGRTSENTDTQYF
.,TRBV18,TRBJ2-2,CASSPRRVDTGELFF
.,TRBV30,TRBJ2-1,CAWSFSTSANEQFF
.,TRBV2,TRBJ1-5,CASSGDSPDQPQHF
.,TRBV7-6,TRBJ2-1,CASSPGTSPYNEQFF
.,TRBV6-5,TRBJ1-5,CASIGRLGQPQHF
.,TRBV20-1,TRBJ2-1,CSASPVAGTEQFF
.,TRBV2,TRBJ2-3,CASLIGRMHATDTQYF
.,TRBV19,TRBJ2-3,CASSITDTQYF
.,TRBV19,TRBJ1-6,CASTPGTVNSPLHF